Sequencing of this TCR beta chain was carried out in a study of HIV-infected patients and healthy controls. This clonotype showed up just a few times. Each CDR3 protein is one row after TCRdb ran MiXCR on the 5' RACE reads. The table has under 20,000 distinct CDR3 sequences, about 17% seen once. The source is a human donor in good health. The sequenced material came from CD8+ T cells from blood.

The CDR3 sequence: CATTPGAYEQYF. In nucleotides, the CDR3 is TGTGCCACAACCCCCGGAGCCTACGAGCAGTACTTC. The chain combines TRBV5-8 with TRBJ2-7; no definite D call. V was pared by 9 bases and J by 2 bases, with 12 bases between. Germline lookup yields CDR1 SGHTS and CDR2 YDEGEE. CDR3 length equals 12 residues. Combining the CDR3 with reference TRBV5-8 and TRBJ2-7 gives the whole variable domain EAGVTQSPTHLIKTRGQQATLRCSPISGHTSVYWYQQALGLGLQFLLWYDEGEERNRGNFPPRFSGRQFPNYSSELNVNALELEDSALYLCATTPGAYEQYFGPGTRLTVT.